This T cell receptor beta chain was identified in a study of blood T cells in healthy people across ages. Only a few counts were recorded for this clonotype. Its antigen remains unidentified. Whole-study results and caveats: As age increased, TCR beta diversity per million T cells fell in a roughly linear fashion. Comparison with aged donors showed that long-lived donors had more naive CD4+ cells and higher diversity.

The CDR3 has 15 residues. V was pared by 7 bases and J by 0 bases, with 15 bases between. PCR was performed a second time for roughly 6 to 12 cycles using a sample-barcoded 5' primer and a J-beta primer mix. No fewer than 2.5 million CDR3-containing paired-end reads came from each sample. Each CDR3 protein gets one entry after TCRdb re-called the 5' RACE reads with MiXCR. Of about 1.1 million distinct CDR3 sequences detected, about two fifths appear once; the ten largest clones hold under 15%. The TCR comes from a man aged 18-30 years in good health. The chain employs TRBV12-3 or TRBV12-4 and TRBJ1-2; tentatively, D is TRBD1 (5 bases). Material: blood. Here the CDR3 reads CASTPQGGSNYGYTF. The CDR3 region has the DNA TGTGCCAGCACCCCTCAGGGCGGATCTAACTATGGCTACACCTTC.